This TCR beta chain derives from a study of T cells in tumors after PD-1 blockade. TCRdb's table, derived via immunoSEQ multiplex PCR, lists solely in-frame clones and lacks some. Of 13,000 to 15,000 clones listed, roughly two thirds are singletons. The same primary tumor site was biopsied both before and after PD-1 blockade. Treatment was either pembrolizumab 200 mg every 3 weeks or cemiplimab 350 mg every 2 weeks. The CDR3 runs to 12 residues. Per germline, CDR1 LNHDA and CDR2 SQIVND (reference sequence). Between the trimmed V and J ends, which lost 6 bases and 7 bases, there was a span of 7 bases. V and J are TRBV19 and TRBJ1-6; D not certain. This clonotype was obtained from a human donor with cutaneous squamous cell carcinoma. This specimen was tumor tissue, taken after anti-PD-1 treatment. For the CDR3, the DNA is TGTGCCAGTAGAGGCCCCAATTCACCCCTCCACTTT. The encoded protein is CASRGPNSPLHF.